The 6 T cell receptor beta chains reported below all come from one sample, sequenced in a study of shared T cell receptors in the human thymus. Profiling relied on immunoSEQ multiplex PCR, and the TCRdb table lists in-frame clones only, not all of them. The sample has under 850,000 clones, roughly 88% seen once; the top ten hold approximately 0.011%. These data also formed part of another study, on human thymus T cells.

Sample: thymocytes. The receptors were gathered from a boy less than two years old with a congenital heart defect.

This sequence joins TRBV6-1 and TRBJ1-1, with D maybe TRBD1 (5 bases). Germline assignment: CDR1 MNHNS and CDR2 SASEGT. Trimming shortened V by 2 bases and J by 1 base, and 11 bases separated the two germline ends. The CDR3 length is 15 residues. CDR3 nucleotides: TGTGCCAGCAGTGAATGGGGGGGGAGGAACACTGAAGCTTTCTTT. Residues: CASSEWGGRNTEAFF.

CDR3 in amino acids: CALSPASGYEQYF. CDR3 in DNA: TGTGCCCTCTCGCCGGCTAGCGGTTACGAGCAGTACTTC. The chain recombines TRBV30 with TRBJ2-7, with TRBD2 matching over 7 bases. Germline V gene lookup returns CDR1 GTSNPN and CDR2 SVGIG (reference sequence). CDR3 length: 13 residues. J lost 4 bases, V lost 8 bases, and 11 bases had no gene match.

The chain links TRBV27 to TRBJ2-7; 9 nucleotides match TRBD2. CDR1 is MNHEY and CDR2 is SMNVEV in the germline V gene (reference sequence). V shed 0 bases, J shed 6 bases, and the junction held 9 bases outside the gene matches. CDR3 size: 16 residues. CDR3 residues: CASSLSPGREGAEQYF. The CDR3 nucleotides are TGTGCCAGCAGTTTATCCCCCGGGCGGGAGGGGGCCGAGCAGTACTTC.

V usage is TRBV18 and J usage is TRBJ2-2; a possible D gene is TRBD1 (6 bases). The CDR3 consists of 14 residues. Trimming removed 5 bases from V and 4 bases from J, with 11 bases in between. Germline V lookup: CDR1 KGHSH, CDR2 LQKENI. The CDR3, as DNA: TGTGCCAGCTCATACCGGACAGTCACCGGGGAGCTGTTTTTT. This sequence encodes CASSYRTVTGELFF.

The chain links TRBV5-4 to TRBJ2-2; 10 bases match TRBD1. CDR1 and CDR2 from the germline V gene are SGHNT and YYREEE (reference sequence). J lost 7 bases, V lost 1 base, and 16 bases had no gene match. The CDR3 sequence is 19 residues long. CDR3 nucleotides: TGTGCCAGCAGCTTGTTTCCTCTGCGACAGGGGGCAAGAAGCGGGGAGCTGTTTTTT. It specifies CASSLFPLRQGARSGELFF.

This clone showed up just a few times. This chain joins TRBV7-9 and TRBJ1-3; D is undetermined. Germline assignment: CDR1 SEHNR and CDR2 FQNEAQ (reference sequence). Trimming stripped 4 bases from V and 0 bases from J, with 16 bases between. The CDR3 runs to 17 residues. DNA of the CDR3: TGTGCCAGCAGCTCCCCGGGAGACCGCCGCTCTGGAAACACCATATATTTT. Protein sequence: CASSSPGDRRSGNTIYF.